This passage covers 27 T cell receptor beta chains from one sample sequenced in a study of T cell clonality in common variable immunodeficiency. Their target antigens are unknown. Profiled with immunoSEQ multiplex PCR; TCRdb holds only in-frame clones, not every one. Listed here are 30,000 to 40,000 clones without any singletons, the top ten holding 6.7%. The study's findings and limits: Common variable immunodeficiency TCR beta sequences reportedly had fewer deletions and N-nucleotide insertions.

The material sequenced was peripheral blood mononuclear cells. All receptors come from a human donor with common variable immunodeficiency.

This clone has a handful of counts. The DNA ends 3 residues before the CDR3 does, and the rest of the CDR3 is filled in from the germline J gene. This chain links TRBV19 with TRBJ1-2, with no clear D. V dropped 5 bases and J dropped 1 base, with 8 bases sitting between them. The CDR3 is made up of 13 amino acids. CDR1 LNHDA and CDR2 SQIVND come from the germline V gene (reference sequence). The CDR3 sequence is CASSSPVNYGYTF. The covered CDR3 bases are TGTGCCAGTAGTTCTCCGGTTAACTATGGC.

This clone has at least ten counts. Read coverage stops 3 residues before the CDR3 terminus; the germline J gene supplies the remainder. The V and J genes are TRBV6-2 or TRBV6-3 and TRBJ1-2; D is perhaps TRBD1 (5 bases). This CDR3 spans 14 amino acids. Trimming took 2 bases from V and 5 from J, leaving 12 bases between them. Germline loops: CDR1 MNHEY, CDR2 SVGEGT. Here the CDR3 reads CASSYGGEGYGYTF. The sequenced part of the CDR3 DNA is TGTGCCAGCAGTTACGGAGGGGAAGGATATGGC.

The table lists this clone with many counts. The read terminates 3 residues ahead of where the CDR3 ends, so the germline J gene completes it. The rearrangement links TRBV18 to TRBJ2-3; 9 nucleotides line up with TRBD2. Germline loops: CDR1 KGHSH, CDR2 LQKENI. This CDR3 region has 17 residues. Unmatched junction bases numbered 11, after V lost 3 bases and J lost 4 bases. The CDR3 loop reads CASSPSPSGNPSDTQYF. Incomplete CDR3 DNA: TGTGCCAGCTCACCGTCCCCTAGCGGGAATCCCTCAGATACG.

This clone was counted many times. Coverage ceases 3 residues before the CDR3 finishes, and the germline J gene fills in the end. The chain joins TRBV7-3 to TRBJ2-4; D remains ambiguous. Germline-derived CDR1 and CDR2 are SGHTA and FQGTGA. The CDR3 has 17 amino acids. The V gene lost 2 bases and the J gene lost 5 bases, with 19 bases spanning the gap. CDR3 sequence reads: CASSLYTLVGLQNIQYF. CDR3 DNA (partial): TGTGCCAGCAGCTTATACACTCTAGTGGGTCTCCAAAACATT.

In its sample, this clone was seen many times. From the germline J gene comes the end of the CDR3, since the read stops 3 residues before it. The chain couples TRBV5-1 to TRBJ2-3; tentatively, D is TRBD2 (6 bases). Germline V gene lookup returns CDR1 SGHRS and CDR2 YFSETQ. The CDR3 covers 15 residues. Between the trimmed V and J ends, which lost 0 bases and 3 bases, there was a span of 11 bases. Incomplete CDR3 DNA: TGCGCCAGCAGCTTGGACGGGGGTCGGACAGATACG. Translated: CASSLDGGRTDT. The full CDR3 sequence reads CASSLDGGRTDTQYF.

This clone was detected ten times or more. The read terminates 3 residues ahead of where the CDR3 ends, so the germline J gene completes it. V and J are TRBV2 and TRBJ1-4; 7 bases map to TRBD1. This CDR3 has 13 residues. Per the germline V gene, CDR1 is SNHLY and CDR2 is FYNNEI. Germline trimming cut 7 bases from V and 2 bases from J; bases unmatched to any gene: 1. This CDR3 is CASKQGTNEKLFF. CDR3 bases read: TGTGCCAGCAAACAGGGGACTAATGAAAAA.

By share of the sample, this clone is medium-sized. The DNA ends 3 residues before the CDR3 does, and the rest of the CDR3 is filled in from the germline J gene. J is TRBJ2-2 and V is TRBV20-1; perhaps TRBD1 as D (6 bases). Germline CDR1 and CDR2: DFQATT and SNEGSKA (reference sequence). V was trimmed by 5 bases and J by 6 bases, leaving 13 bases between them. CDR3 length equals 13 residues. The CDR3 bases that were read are TGCAGTGCTGAACAGGGTTCACCCGGGGAG. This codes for CSAEQGSPGE. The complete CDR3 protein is CSAEQGSPGELFF.

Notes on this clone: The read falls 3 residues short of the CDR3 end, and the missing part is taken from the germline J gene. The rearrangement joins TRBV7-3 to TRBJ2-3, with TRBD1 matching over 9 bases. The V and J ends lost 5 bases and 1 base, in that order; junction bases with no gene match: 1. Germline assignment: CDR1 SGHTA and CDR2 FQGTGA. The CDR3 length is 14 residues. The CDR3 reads CASSRTGGTDTQYF. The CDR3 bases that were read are TGTGCCAGCAGCAGGACAGGGGGCACAGATACG. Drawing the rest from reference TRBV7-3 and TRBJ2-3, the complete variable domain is GAGVSQTPSNKVTEKGKYVELRCDPISGHTALYWYRQSLGQGPEFLIYFQGTGAADDSGLPNDRFFAVRPEGSVSTLKIQRTERGDSAVYLCASSRTGGTDTQYFGPGTRLTVL.

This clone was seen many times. CDR3 residues: CSASHGGTYEQYF. Partial CDR3 DNA: TGCAGTGCTAGCCATGGCGGGACCTACGAG. The V call is TRBV20-1, the J call TRBJ2-7; TRBD2 might be the D (6 bases). The DNA ends 3 residues before the CDR3 does, and the rest of the CDR3 is filled in from the germline J gene. Between the trimmed V and J ends, which lost 3 bases and 2 bases, there was a span of 11 bases. This CDR3 spans 13 amino acids. Germline V gives CDR1 DFQATT, CDR2 SNEGSKA (reference sequence).

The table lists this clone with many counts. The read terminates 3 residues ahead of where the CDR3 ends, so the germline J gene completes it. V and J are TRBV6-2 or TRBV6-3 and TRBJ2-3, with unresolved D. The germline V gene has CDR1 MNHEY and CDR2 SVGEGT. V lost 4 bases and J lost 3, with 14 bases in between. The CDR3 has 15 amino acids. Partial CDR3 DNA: TGTGCCAGCAGTTCGTTCGTAGACGGGACAGATACG. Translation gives CASSSFVDGTDT. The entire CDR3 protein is CASSSFVDGTDTQYF.

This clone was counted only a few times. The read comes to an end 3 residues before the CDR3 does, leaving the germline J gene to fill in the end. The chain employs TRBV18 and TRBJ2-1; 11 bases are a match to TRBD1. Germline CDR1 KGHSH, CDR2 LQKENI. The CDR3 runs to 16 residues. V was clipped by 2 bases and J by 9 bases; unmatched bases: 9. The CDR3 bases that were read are TGTGCCAGCTCACCAATTGGGACAGGGGGACGCGGTGAG. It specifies CASSPIGTGGRGE. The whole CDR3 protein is CASSPIGTGGRGEQFF.

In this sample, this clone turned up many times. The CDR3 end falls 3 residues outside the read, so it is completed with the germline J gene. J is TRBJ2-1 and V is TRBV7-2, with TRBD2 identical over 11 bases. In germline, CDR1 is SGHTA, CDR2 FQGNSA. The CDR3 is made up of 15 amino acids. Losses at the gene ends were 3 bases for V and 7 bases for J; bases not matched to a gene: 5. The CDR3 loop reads CASSLTSGKGNEQFF. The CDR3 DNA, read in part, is TGTGCCAGCAGCTTGACTAGCGGGAAAGGGAATGAG.

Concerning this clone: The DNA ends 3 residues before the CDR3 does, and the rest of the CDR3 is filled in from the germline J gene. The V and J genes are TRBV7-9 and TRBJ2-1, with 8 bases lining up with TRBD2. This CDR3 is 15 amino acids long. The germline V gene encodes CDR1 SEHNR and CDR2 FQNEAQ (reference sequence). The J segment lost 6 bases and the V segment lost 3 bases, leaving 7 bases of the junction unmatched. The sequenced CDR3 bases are TGTGCCAGCAGCTTCGGGAGGGCCAGGGGCAATGAG. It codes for CASSFGRARGNE. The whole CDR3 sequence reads CASSFGRARGNEQFF.

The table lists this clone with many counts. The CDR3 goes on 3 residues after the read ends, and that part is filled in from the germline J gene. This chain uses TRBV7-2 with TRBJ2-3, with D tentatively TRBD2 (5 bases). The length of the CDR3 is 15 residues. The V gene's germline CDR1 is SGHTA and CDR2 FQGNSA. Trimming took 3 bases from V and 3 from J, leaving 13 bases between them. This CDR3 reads CASSLDGLETDTQYF. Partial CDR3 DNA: TGTGCCAGCAGCTTGGACGGACTGGAAACAGATACG.

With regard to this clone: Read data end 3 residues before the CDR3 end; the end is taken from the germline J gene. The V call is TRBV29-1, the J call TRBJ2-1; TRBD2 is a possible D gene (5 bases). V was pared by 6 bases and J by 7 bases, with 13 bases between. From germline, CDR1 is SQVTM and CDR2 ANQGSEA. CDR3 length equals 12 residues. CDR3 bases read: TGCAGCGTGACGCGGGTAAAGAATGAG. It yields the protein CSVTRVKNE. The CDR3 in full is CSVTRVKNEQFF.

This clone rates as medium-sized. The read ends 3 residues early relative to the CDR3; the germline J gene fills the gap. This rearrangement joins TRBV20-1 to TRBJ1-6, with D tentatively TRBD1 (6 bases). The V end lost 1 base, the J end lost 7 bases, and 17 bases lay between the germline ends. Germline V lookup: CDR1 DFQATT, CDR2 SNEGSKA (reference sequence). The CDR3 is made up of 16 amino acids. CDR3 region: CSARVIRAGVNSPLHF. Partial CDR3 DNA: TGCAGTGCTAGAGTCATAAGGGCAGGGGTAAATTCACCC.

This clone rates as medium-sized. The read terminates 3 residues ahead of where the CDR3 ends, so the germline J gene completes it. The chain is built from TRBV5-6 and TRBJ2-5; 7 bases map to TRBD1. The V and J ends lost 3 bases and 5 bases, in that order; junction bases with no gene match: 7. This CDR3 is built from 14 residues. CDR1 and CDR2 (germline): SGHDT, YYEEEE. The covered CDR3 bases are TGTGCCAGCAGCTCGTACAGGGGTGGGGAGACC. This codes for CASSSYRGGET. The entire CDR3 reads CASSSYRGGETQYF.

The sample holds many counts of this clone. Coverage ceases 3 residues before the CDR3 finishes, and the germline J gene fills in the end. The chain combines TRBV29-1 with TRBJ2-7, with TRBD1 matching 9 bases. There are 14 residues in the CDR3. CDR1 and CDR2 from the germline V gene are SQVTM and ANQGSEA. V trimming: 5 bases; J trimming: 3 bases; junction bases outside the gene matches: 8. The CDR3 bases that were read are TGCAGCGTTTTTATCGGGACAGGGTTCTACGAG. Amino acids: CSVFIGTGFYE. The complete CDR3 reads CSVFIGTGFYEQYF.

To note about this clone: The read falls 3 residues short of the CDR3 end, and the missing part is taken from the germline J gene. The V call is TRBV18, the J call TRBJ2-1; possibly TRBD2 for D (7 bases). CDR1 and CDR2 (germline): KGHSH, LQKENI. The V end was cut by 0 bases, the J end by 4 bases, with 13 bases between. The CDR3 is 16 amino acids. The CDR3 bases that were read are TGTGCCAGCTCACCACCGGGGGGGGCTGATTACAATGAG. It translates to CASSPPGGADYNE. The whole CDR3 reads CASSPPGGADYNEQFF.

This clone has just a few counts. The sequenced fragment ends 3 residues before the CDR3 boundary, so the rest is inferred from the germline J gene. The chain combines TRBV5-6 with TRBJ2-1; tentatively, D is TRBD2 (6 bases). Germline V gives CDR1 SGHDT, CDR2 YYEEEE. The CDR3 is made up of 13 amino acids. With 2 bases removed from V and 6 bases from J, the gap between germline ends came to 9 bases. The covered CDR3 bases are TGTGCCAGCAGCTTTGGTAGCGGCAATGAG. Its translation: CASSFGSGNE. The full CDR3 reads CASSFGSGNEQFF.

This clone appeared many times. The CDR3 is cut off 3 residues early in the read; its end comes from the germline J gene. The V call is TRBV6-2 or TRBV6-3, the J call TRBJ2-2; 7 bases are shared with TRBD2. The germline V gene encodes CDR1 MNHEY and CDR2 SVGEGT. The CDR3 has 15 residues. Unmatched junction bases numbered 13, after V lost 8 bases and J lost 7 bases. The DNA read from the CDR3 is TGTGCCAGCGCCTCGGGGGGAGCGGGTTTCGGGGAG. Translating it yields CASASGGAGFGE. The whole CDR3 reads CASASGGAGFGELFF.

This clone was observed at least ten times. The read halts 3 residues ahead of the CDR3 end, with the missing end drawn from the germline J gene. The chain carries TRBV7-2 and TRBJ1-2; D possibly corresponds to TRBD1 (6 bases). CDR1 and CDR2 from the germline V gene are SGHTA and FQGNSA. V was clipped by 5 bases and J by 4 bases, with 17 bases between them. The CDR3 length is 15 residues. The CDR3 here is CASSQLGQNSYGYTF. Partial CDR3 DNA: TGTGCCAGCAGCCAGCTGGGACAAAACTCCTATGGC.

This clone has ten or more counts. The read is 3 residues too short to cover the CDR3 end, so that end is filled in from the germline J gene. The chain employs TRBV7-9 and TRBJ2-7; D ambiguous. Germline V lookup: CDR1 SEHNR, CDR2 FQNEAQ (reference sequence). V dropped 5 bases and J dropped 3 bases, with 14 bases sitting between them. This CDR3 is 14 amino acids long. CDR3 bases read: TGTGCCAGCAGCACCGCCGTACAGTACTACGAG. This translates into CASSTAVQYYE. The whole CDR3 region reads CASSTAVQYYEQYF.

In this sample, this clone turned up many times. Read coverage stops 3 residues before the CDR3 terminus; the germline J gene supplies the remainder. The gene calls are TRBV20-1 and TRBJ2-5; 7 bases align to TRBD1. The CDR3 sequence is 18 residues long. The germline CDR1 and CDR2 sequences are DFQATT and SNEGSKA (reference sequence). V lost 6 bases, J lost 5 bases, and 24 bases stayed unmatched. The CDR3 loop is CSALGGRSTGQLRETQYF. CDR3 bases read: TGCAGTGCCCTCGGTGGTAGGTCAACGGGACAGTTAAGGGAGACC.

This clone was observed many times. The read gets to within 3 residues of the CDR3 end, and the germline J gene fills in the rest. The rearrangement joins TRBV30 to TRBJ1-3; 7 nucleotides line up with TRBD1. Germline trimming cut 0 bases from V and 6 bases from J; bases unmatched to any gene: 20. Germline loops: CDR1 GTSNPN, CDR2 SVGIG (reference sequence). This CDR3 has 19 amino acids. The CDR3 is CAWSVSPNREQGSKNTIYF. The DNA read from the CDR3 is TGTGCCTGGAGTGTAAGTCCAAATCGGGAACAGGGGTCAAAAAACACC. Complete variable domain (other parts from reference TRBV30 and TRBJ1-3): SQTIHQWPATLVQPVGSPLSLECTVEGTSNPNLYWYRQAAGRGLQLLFYSVGIGQISSEVPQNLSASRPQDRQFILSSKKLLLSDSGFYLCAWSVSPNREQGSKNTIYFGEGSWLTVV.

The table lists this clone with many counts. CDR3 protein: CASSLTGVHEQYF. Partial CDR3 DNA: TGTGCCAGCAGCTTAACAGGGGTCCACGAG. The V call is TRBV7-3, the J call TRBJ2-7; D is possibly TRBD1 (5 bases). The read ends 3 residues before the CDR3 terminus; that terminus is restored from the germline J gene. CDR1 is SGHTA and CDR2 is FQGTGA in the germline V gene. Trimming stripped 0 bases from V and 5 bases from J, with 8 bases between. This CDR3 contains 13 residues.

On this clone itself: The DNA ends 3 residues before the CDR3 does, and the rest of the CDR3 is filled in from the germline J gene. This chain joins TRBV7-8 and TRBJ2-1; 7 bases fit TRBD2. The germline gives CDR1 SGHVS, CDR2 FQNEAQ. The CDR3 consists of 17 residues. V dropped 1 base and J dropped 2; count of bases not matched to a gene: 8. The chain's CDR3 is CASSLVVRGWPYNEQFF. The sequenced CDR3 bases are TGTGCCAGCAGCTTAGTGGTGCGGGGGTGGCCCTACAATGAG.